What follows describes a single T cell receptor (beta chain). At least ten counts were recorded for this clonotype. The antigen this receptor binds is unknown. Base qualities are not at hand, and no much larger clone is one base apart. Library preparation used PCR. The sequencer listed for this sample is Illumina HiSeq 2500. TCR libraries were prepared with molecular barcoding, using unique molecular identifiers to normalize TCRbeta repertoire quantification. TCRdb's own reprocessing of the public reads used fastp at Q25 and MiXCR and kept productive beta chains. Each entry merges the rows of one CDR3 protein and shows their most common DNA and genes. Here the sample has hundreds of thousands of distinct CDR3 sequences; 16% occur a single time. Around 0.96% of the sample rests with the top ten. These data are taken from a study of T-cell reconstitution after alpha-beta-depleted transplantation in children (dated by TCRdb to about 2016). With regard to the full study: The study quantitatively tracked T-cell immune reconstitution after TCRalphabeta/CD19-depleted allogeneic hematopoietic cell transplantation in children using TCR repertoire profiling.

V drops 5 bases and J drops 9 bases, leaving 15 bases in between. The cysteine opens and the phenylalanine closes a CDR3 of 13 amino acids. Only the CDR3 DNA is retained, 39 bases long and in frame from the first base. CDR1 and CDR2 (SGHTA, FQGNSA) derive from the germline V gene. Rearrangement joined TRBV7-2 to TRBJ2-3; perhaps TRBD1 is the D gene, with 6 bases matching. The sample in question was PBMCs from the stem cell graft donor, obtained from the stem cell graft. This TCR came from a human donor who donated a stem cell graft to a child with acute myeloid leukemia. The CDR3 protein is CASSALAGTTQYF. The DNA reads TGTGCCAGCAGCGCCTTGGCAGGGACAACGCAGTATTTT.